One sample yielded the 29 T cell receptor beta chains listed below, sequenced in a study of early T cells in non-severe SARS-CoV-2 infection. TCRdb independently ran MiXCR on the 5' RACE reads; one entry per CDR3 protein. The sample gives tens of thousands of distinct CDR3 sequences, roughly 6.2% of which show up once; about 7% is in the top ten. Sequences were derived from whole blood, sampled at baseline. All receptors derive from an adult who was a healthcare worker with PCR-confirmed SARS-CoV-2 infection or an uninfected control (not recorded which).

This clonotype appeared a few times. The CDR3 protein is CSASGDPLAEAPDTQYF. The CDR3 coding sequence is TGCAGTGCTTCGGGGGATCCTCTAGCGGAAGCACCAGATACGCAGTATTTT. The chain carries TRBV20-1 and TRBJ2-3, with TRBD2 identical over 7 bases. Unmatched junction bases numbered 18, after V lost 5 bases and J lost 4 bases. The CDR3 contains 17 residues. Germline V gene sequence: CDR1 DFQATT, CDR2 SNEGSKA (reference sequence).

This clonotype was counted only a few times. The CDR3 reads CASSPRLADTQYF. The CDR3 DNA sequence: TGTGCCAGCAGCCCCCGACTAGCGGATACGCAGTATTTT. The gene calls are TRBV14 and TRBJ2-3, with TRBD2 identical over 8 bases. The CDR3 is made up of 13 amino acids. Germline V gives CDR1 SGHDN, CDR2 FVKESK. Trimming cost V 4 bases and J 6 bases; bases outside gene matches: 3.

This clonotype occurred many times. V and J are TRBV20-1 and TRBJ1-2; D gene unclear. The V gene lost 0 bases and the J gene lost 4 bases, with 12 bases spanning the gap. CDR3 length: 14 residues. Germline V gives CDR1 DFQATT, CDR2 SNEGSKA (reference sequence). The CDR3: CSARDRRALYGYTF. CDR3 DNA: TGCAGTGCTAGAGACAGAAGAGCACTCTATGGCTACACCTTC.

This clonotype came up many times. This rearrangement joins TRBV3-1 to TRBJ1-1; a possible D gene is TRBD1 (6 bases). The CDR3 has 14 amino acids. Trimming removed 8 bases from V and 10 bases from J, with 23 bases in between. Germline CDR1 and CDR2: LGHDT and YNNKEL (reference sequence). The CDR3 region is CASGGGGQLVGAFF. Here the CDR3 DNA reads TGTGCCAGCGGCGGAGGAGGACAGCTGGTGGGAGCTTTCTTT.

This clonotype showed up just a few times. This chain connects TRBV4-1 to TRBJ2-3; TRBD2 aligns across 12 bases. V dropped 4 bases and J dropped 6; count of bases not matched to a gene: 17. CDR1 and CDR2 (germline): MGHRA, YSYEKL. The CDR3 has 19 residues. The CDR3 DNA is TGCGCCAGCAGCCCTGGGTCCTTTGGGCTAGCGGGAGGGGTGGATACGCAGTATTTT. Translated: CASSPGSFGLAGGVDTQYF.

To note about this clonotype: This may arise from a read error, as a much more abundant clone is one base away. This chain joins TRBV9 and TRBJ1-2, with a possible D match to TRBD1 (6 bases). Germline lookup yields CDR1 SGDLS and CDR2 YYNGEE. The CDR3 extends over 14 amino acids. The CDR3: CASSATGGAGGFTF. The DNA for the CDR3 is TGTGCCAGCAGCGCCACTGGGGGGGCGGGAGGCTTCACCTTC.

This clonotype was observed at least ten times. The gene calls are TRBV7-9 and TRBJ1-5, with D possibly matching TRBD1 (6 bases). The CDR3 loop spans 14 amino acids. Germline CDR1 reads SEHNR; CDR2 reads FQNEAQ (reference sequence). Trimming left V 3 bases short and J 4 bases short, with 10 bases between. The DNA for the CDR3 is TGTGCCAGCAGCTTTCAGGGGTCAAATCAGCCCCAGCATTTT. This codes for CASSFQGSNQPQHF.

This clonotype was observed a few times. The chain has TRBV6-1 and TRBJ1-1, with D maybe TRBD1 (5 bases). The CDR3 contains 13 residues. Trimming cost V 6 bases and J 4 bases, with 12 bases left between them. Germline CDR1 reads MNHNS; CDR2 reads SASEGT. The CDR3, as DNA: TGTGCCAGCAGGGAGGGGTGGGCCACTGAAGCTTTCTTT. This encodes CASREGWATEAFF.

This clonotype appeared a few times. The gene calls are TRBV18 and TRBJ1-5; D might be TRBD1 (6 bases). The CDR3 loop spans 16 amino acids. Trimming shortened V by 3 bases and J by 1 base, and 13 bases separated the two germline ends. The germline V gene has CDR1 KGHSH and CDR2 LQKENI. The CDR3 is CASSPQQGGSNQPQHF. CDR3 DNA sequence: TGTGCCAGCTCACCGCAACAGGGAGGGAGCAATCAGCCCCAGCATTTT.

This clonotype was recorded a few times. The chain carries TRBV6-2 or TRBV6-3 and TRBJ2-1; 10 positions match TRBD2. CDR3 length: 13 amino acids. The V gene end was trimmed by 7 bases and the J gene end by 8 bases; junction bases not matched to a gene: 5. Germline CDR1 reads MNHEY; CDR2 reads SVGEGT. The CDR3 is CASKLAGLDEQFF. The DNA of the CDR3 is TGTGCCAGCAAACTAGCGGGGCTAGATGAGCAGTTCTTC.

This clonotype was counted at least ten times. The chain joins TRBV5-1 to TRBJ2-3, with 13 bases identical to TRBD2. Trimming cost V 7 bases and J 5 bases; bases outside gene matches: 7. The CDR3 loop spans 15 amino acids. Germline V gene sequence: CDR1 SGHRS, CDR2 YFSETQ. The CDR3 here is CASQLLAGGGDTQYF. CDR3 nucleotides: TGCGCCAGCCAATTACTAGCGGGAGGGGGAGATACGCAGTATTTT.

The chain has TRBV5-1 and TRBJ2-1; 7 nucleotides match TRBD2. V shed 4 bases and J 4 bases; nucleotides not matched to a gene: 8. This CDR3 region has 15 residues. In germline, CDR1 is SGHRS, CDR2 YFSETQ. CDR3 region: CASSLLSGAYNEQFF. In nucleotides, the CDR3 is TGCGCCAGCAGCCTCCTGAGCGGGGCTTACAATGAGCAGTTCTTC.

This clonotype came up many times. V is TRBV7-9 and J is TRBJ1-6; 11 bases align to TRBD1. The CDR3 spans 15 residues. Losses at the gene ends were 5 bases for V and 9 bases for J; bases not matched to a gene: 6. Germline CDR1 and CDR2: SEHNR and FQNEAQ (reference sequence). CDR3 in amino acids: CASSAGQGAVSPLHF. CDR3 sequence (DNA): TGTGCCAGCAGCGCCGGACAGGGGGCAGTTTCACCCCTCCACTTT.

Remarks on this clonotype: A read error is possible here, since a much larger clone lies one base away. This is likely a read error, given that the CDR3 carries no conserved phenylalanine or tryptophan at its end. This chain links TRBV6-2 or TRBV6-3 with TRBJ2-2; TRBD2 matches 10 bases. CDR1 is MNHEY and CDR2 is SVGEGT in the germline V gene. This CDR3 is 15 amino acids long. The V gene end was trimmed by 5 bases and the J gene end by 6 bases; junction bases not matched to a gene: 6. The CDR3 loop is CASSKRLAGAGELFS. Written as DNA, the CDR3 is TGTGCCAGCAGTAAACGACTAGCGGGTGCCGGGGAGCTGTTTTCT.

This clonotype was counted many times. The chain uses TRBV5-1 and TRBJ1-1; 8 nucleotides align to TRBD1. The CDR3 length is 14 residues. J was trimmed by 4 bases and V by 4 bases; bases with no gene match: 6. CDR1 and CDR2 from the germline V gene are SGHRS and YFSETQ. CDR3 in DNA: TGCGCCAGCAGCAACGGACAGGGCTTCACTGAAGCTTTCTTT. It encodes CASSNGQGFTEAFF.

This clonotype was seen repeatedly, ten times or more. The chain has TRBV19 and TRBJ2-1; D perhaps matches TRBD2 (6 bases). Germline values: CDR1 LNHDA, CDR2 SQIVND (reference sequence). This CDR3 is 15 amino acids long. V was trimmed by 3 bases and J by 6 bases, leaving 15 bases between them. The CDR3 coding sequence is TGTGCCAGTAGTATCAACGGGGGAGGTTCCAATGAGCAGTTCTTC. Translating gives CASSINGGGSNEQFF.

The CDR3 DNA follows: TGCGCCAGCAGCCAAGATTGGGCTAGCGGGAGGTGGGAGCAGTTCTTC. This codes for CASSQDWASGRWEQFF. The chain links TRBV4-1 to TRBJ2-1, with 11 bases fitting TRBD2. V gave up 0 bases and J gave up 10 bases; unmatched junction bases: 8. CDR3 size: 16 residues. CDR1 and CDR2 from the germline V gene are MGHRA and YSYEKL.

V and J are TRBV28 and TRBJ1-1; perhaps TRBD1 as D (6 bases). The CDR3 runs 13 residues. Trimming left V 8 bases short and J 3 bases short, with 13 bases between. Germline assignment: CDR1 MDHEN and CDR2 SYDVKM. CDR3: CASRPDRHTEAFF. The DNA for the CDR3 is TGTGCCAGCCGTCCCGACAGGCACACTGAAGCTTTCTTT.

This clonotype was observed at least ten times. This chain links TRBV5-4 with TRBJ1-1; no clear D gene. The CDR3 is 14 residues long. Germline CDR1 is SGHNT and CDR2 is YYREEE (reference sequence). V was cut by 0 bases and J by 6 bases, with 12 bases left in between. CDR3 nucleotide sequence: TGTGCCAGCAGCTTGGACATGGAGCCCGCTGAAGCTTTCTTT. Protein sequence: CASSLDMEPAEAFF.

This clonotype was counted many times. This chain links TRBV19 with TRBJ2-5, with D tentatively TRBD2 (6 bases). This CDR3 comprises 16 residues. V lost 5 bases and J 0 bases, leaving 16 bases between the germline ends. The germline CDR1 and CDR2 sequences are LNHDA and SQIVND (reference sequence). The CDR3 region has the DNA TGTGCCAGTAGTCCACGGGGGAGGACCCACCAAGAGACCCAGTACTTC. It encodes CASSPRGRTHQETQYF.

This clonotype showed up many times. In nucleotides, the CDR3 is TGTGCCAGCAGCACAATCACTAGCGGGAGGGCTTCAGATACGCAGTATTTT. It encodes CASSTITSGRASDTQYF. The rearrangement links TRBV7-2 to TRBJ2-3; 13 bases agree with TRBD2. The V gene end was trimmed by 5 bases and the J gene end by 4 bases; junction bases not matched to a gene: 9. The germline CDR1 and CDR2 sequences are SGHTA and FQGNSA. CDR3 size: 17 residues.

This clonotype has only a few counts. DNA of the CDR3: TGTGCCAGCAGCTCCCCCGGGACAGGGGTATCCGAGCAGTACTTC. Translating gives CASSSPGTGVSEQYF. This rearrangement joins TRBV11-1 to TRBJ2-7; 10 bases align to TRBD1. The trim removed 4 bases at V and 6 bases at J, leaving 9 bases unmatched. Germline CDR1 and CDR2: SGHAT and FQDESV (reference sequence). This CDR3 is 15 amino acids long.

This clonotype has a handful of counts. Here the CDR3 reads CASSLRQGHTDTQYF. The DNA for the CDR3 is TGTGCCAGCAGTCTCCGACAGGGCCACACAGATACGCAGTATTTT. The V gene is TRBV28, the J gene TRBJ2-3; 7 bases are a match to TRBD1. Trimming took 5 bases from V and 2 from J; bases not matched to a gene: 7. The CDR3 loop spans 15 amino acids. From germline, CDR1 is MDHEN and CDR2 SYDVKM.

This clonotype was counted between two and nine times. V and J are TRBV25-1 and TRBJ2-7; D is undetermined. The CDR3 runs to 11 residues. V lost 8 bases to trimming and J lost 5 bases, with 10 bases between them. Germline values: CDR1 MGHDK, CDR2 SYGVNS. CDR3 sequence (DNA): TGTGCCAGCCGATCGTTAAACGAGCAGTACTTC. Translation gives CASRSLNEQYF.

V usage is TRBV12-3 or TRBV12-4 and J usage is TRBJ1-1; maybe TRBD1 (5 bases). The V gene lost 5 bases and the J gene lost 1 base, with 8 bases spanning the gap. The CDR3 totals 13 residues. Here the CDR3 DNA reads TGTGCCAGCAGTCCAGGGTGGAACACTGAAGCTTTCTTT. Its translation: CASSPGWNTEAFF.

CDR3 DNA: TGTGCCACCCCAAGGGGGGGGGACACCGGGGAGCTGTTTTTT. Amino acids: CATPRGGDTGELFF. V gene TRBV6-2 or TRBV6-3 combines with J gene TRBJ2-2; a possible D gene is TRBD2 (7 bases). This CDR3 comprises 14 residues. Germline CDR1 reads MNHEY; CDR2 reads SVGEGT. V was shortened by 10 bases and J by 3 bases, with 15 bases between the two germline ends.

The genes are TRBV19 and TRBJ2-1; TRBD1 matches 7 bases. V shed 5 bases, J shed 2 bases, and the junction held 6 bases outside the gene matches. CDR1 LNHDA and CDR2 SQIVND come from the germline V gene (reference sequence). The CDR3 totals 15 residues. CDR3 region: CASSVRQGAYNEQFF. The DNA of the CDR3 is TGTGCCAGTAGTGTGAGACAGGGAGCCTACAATGAGCAGTTCTTC.

V and J are TRBV7-2 and TRBJ1-5; maybe TRBD1 (5 bases). V lost 4 bases to trimming and J lost 4 bases, with 14 bases between them. Germline CDR1 reads SGHTA; CDR2 reads FQGNSA. CDR3 length: 15 amino acids. This chain's CDR3 is CASSSNRQGNQPQHF. The CDR3 DNA reads TGTGCCAGCAGCTCCAACCGCCAGGGAAATCAGCCCCAGCATTTT.

This clonotype was detected many times. The genes are TRBV7-8 and TRBJ2-7; 13 bases are a match to TRBD2. V lost 0 bases and J lost 4; bases outside the gene matches: 12. The CDR3 sequence is 19 residues long. CDR1 SGHVS and CDR2 FQNEAQ come from the germline V gene. CDR3 in amino acids: CASSLALLAGGPTHYEQYF. The CDR3 nucleotides read TGTGCCAGCAGCTTAGCCTTACTAGCGGGAGGGCCAACCCATTACGAGCAGTACTTC.